Listed below are T cell receptor beta chains from one sample, sequenced in a study of CD8+CD57+ T cells in acquired aplastic anemia. TCRdb recomputed calls from the reads with MiXCR, one row per CDR3 protein. The sample yields some 160,000 distinct CDR3 sequences, around 48% seen once. Sequenced input: sorted CD4+, CD8+, or CD8+CD57+ T cells (not recorded which) from PBMCs. Source of these receptors: a human donor with aplastic anemia. The CDR3 runs from the conserved cysteine through the conserved F or W. The D gene is left open where the match is weak. Some rows mark clone size as missing; the rest say once, few, many or name a class of expanded clone.

TRBJ2-1	TRBD2	TRBV18	.	CASSPRRPGLADYYNEQFF	TGTGCCAGCTCACCTCGCCGACCGGGACTAGCGGACTACTACAATGAGCAGTTCTTC
TRBJ1-2	.	TRBV10-1	.	CASSEDRIYSYTF	TGCGCCAGCAGTGAGGACAGGATCTATAGCTACACCTTC
TRBJ1-4	.	TRBV25-1	few	CASSDRGGGWSEKLFF	TGTGCCAGCAGTGACAGGGGAGGAGGATGGAGTGAAAAACTGTTTTTT
TRBJ1-1	TRBD1	TRBV6-2/TRBV6-3	few	CASSYVGTGDGAFF	TGTGCCAGCAGTTACGTCGGGACAGGGGATGGAGCTTTCTTT
TRBJ1-5	.	TRBV19	many	CASSIRGVRSGDQPQHF	TGTGCCAGTAGTATCAGGGGCGTTCGGTCGGGGGATCAGCCCCAGCATTTT
TRBJ2-4	.	TRBV2	.	CASTRGEAKNIQYF	TGTGCCAGCACGAGGGGGGAAGCCAAAAACATTCAGTACTTC
TRBJ2-5	TRBD2	TRBV7-9	.	CASSKAGRETQYF	TGTGCCAGCAGCAAGGCCGGGAGGGAGACCCAGTACTTC
TRBJ1-5	TRBD1	TRBV6-2/TRBV6-3	many	CASSYDRGRGWNQPQHF	TGTGCCAGCAGTTACGATCGCGGCAGGGGGTGGAATCAGCCCCAGCATTTT
TRBJ1-3	TRBD1	TRBV2	.	CASRDGTGGNTIYF	TGTGCCAGCAGGGACGGGACAGGGGGAAACACCATATATTTT
TRBJ2-7	TRBD2	TRBV5-4	.	CASSGGSRPYEQYF	TGTGCCAGCAGCGGCGGGAGCAGGCCCTACGAGCAGTACTTC
TRBJ1-5	TRBD1	TRBV15	.	CATSPTGIYQPQHF	TGTGCCACCAGTCCGACAGGGATATACCAGCCCCAGCATTTT
TRBJ1-1	.	TRBV10-3	.	CASSLGPLGAEAFF	TGTGCCAGCTCATTAGGGCCCCTGGGGGCTGAAGCTTTCTTT
TRBJ1-3	.	TRBV2	many	CASSAPGPSSGNTIYF	TGTGCCAGCAGTGCGCCAGGTCCAAGCTCTGGAAACACCATATATTTT
TRBJ2-3	TRBD1	TRBV2	.	CASSPRGRGRDTQYF	TGTGCCAGCAGCCCCCGAGGCAGGGGGAGAGATACGCAGTATTTT
TRBJ2-7	TRBD1	TRBV10-3	.	CAISEGATTGLYEQYF	TGTGCCATCAGTGAAGGGGCAACGACAGGGTTATACGAGCAGTACTTC
TRBJ2-3	.	TRBV5-1	many	CASSESSLRTDTQYF	TGCGCCAGCAGCGAATCTAGCCTACGCACAGATACGCAGTATTTT
TRBJ1-4	TRBD1	TRBV25-1	.	CASRNTGGNEKLFF	TGTGCCAGCAGGAACACAGGGGGCAATGAAAAACTGTTTTTT
TRBJ1-5	TRBD1	TRBV24-1	few	CATSDSFGTGPNQPQHF	TGTGCCACCAGTGATTCCTTTGGGACAGGGCCCAATCAGCCCCAGCATTTT
TRBJ1-6	TRBD1	TRBV20-1	many	CSASGGQGSSPLHF	TGCAGTGCTAGTGGCGGACAGGGGTCGTCACCCCTCCACTTT
TRBJ1-6	TRBD1	TRBV7-9	many	CASSPGTGGNSPLHF	TGTGCCAGCAGCCCGGGGACAGGTGGCAATTCACCCCTCCACTTT
TRBJ1-2	TRBD1	TRBV10-3	.	CAIGTGVTASYGYTF	TGTGCCATAGGGACAGGGGTTACGGCAAGCTATGGCTACACCTTC
TRBJ1-1	.	TRBV2	many	CASVAELNTEAFF	TGTGCCAGCGTTGCAGAGTTGAACACTGAAGCTTTCTTT
TRBJ2-7	TRBD1	TRBV5-4	many	CASSSRQGAREQYF	TGTGCCAGCAGCTCAAGACAGGGGGCGAGGGAGCAGTACTTC
TRBJ2-1	TRBD1	TRBV5-4	.	CASSLEGAQGREQFF	TGTGCCAGCAGCTTGGAGGGGGCGCAGGGAAGGGAGCAGTTCTTC
TRBJ2-5	.	TRBV10-3	.	CAISESAGPQETQYF	TGTGCCATCAGTGAGTCGGCAGGGCCGCAAGAGACCCAGTACTTC
TRBJ2-7	TRBD2	TRBV10-3	once	CAISDLLAGHSYEQYF	TGTGCCATCAGTGACTTACTAGCGGGGCACTCCTACGAGCAGTACTTC
TRBJ2-5	TRBD2	TRBV10-2	.	CASRGLEETQYF	TGCGCCAGCAGAGGACTAGAGGAGACCCAGTACTTC
TRBJ2-3	TRBD2	TRBV5-1	.	CASGLAGATDTQYF	TGCGCCAGCGGATTAGCGGGAGCCACAGATACGCAGTATTTT
TRBJ1-5	.	TRBV10-3	.	CAISEGFGVPSNQPQHF	TGTGCCATCAGTGAGGGGTTCGGAGTTCCTAGCAATCAGCCCCAGCATTTT
TRBJ2-7	.	TRBV19	many	CASTGGDYEQYF	TGTGCCAGTACGGGCGGGGACTACGAGCAGTACTTC
TRBJ1-5	.	TRBV28	few	CASTPLNQPQHF	TGTGCCAGCACCCCCTTAAATCAGCCCCAGCATTTT
TRBJ1-2	.	TRBV24-1	.	CATSQGTRYGYTF	TGTGCCACCAGCCAGGGGACCCGCTATGGCTACACCTTC
TRBJ1-1	TRBD1	TRBV10-2	.	CASSEGRQGAFF	TGCGCCAGCAGTGAGGGTAGACAGGGAGCTTTCTTT
TRBJ2-3	TRBD2	TRBV20-1	many	CSATPPGLASSTDTQYF	TGCAGTGCTACCCCTCCGGGACTAGCGTCGAGCACAGATACGCAGTATTTT
TRBJ2-7	.	TRBV5-4	.	CASSSSGPTYEQYF	TGTGCCAGCAGCTCCTCAGGTCCTACCTACGAGCAGTACTTC
TRBJ1-1	.	TRBV20-1	once	CSARDWGATEAFF	TGCAGTGCTAGAGATTGGGGAGCCACTGAAGCTTTCTTT
TRBJ2-1	.	TRBV3-1	.	CASSQGQLVTNERFF	TGTGCCAGCAGCCAAGGCCAACTAGTTACAAATGAGCGGTTCTTC
TRBJ2-7	TRBD2	TRBV12-3/TRBV12-4	.	CASSFSGTLSDHEQYF	TGTGCCAGCAGTTTCAGCGGGACTCTCTCGGACCACGAGCAGTACTTC
TRBJ2-7	.	TRBV7-2	.	CASSRRAEQYF	TGTGCCAGCAGCCGCCGGGCCGAGCAGTACTTC
TRBJ1-4	.	TRBV7-2	few	CASSRGNEEKLFF	TGTGCCAGCAGCAGGGGTAATGAGGAAAAACTGTTTTTT
TRBJ1-1	.	TRBV7-2	many	CASSLSQSPEAFF	TGTGCCAGCAGCTTAAGTCAATCCCCGGAAGCTTTCTTT
TRBJ2-2	TRBD1	TRBV12-3/TRBV12-4	.	CASSLEPGQGNTGELFF	TGTGCCAGCAGTTTAGAGCCGGGACAGGGTAACACCGGGGAGCTGTTTTTT
TRBJ2-7	TRBD1	TRBV9	.	CASSPSDRVGYEQYF	TGTGCCAGCAGCCCATCCGACAGGGTGGGCTACGAGCAGTACTTC
TRBJ2-3	.	TRBV30	.	CAWAGTRGFGTQYF	TGTGCCTGGGCGGGGACCCGGGGGTTTGGTACGCAGTATTTT
TRBJ2-5	.	TRBV24-1	.	CATSDPGRGETQYF	TGTGCCACCAGTGACCCCGGCAGGGGAGAGACCCAGTACTTC
TRBJ1-4	.	TRBV19	many	CASSPYLGGNEKLFF	TGTGCCAGTAGTCCGTACCTCGGAGGGAATGAAAAACTGTTTTTT
TRBJ2-1	.	TRBV19	many	CASREYNEQFF	TGTGCCAGTCGGGAGTACAATGAGCAGTTCTTC
TRBJ2-1	TRBD2	TRBV2	.	CASPRGGEQFF	TGTGCCAGCCCGCGGGGGGGGGAGCAGTTCTTC
TRBJ1-1	.	TRBV6-4	many	CASRADWNTEAFF	TGTGCCAGCAGAGCGGACTGGAACACTGAAGCTTTCTTT